This TCR beta chain was recovered during a study of T cells in Graves' hyperthyroidism and ophthalmopathy (dated by TCRdb to between 2017 and 2020). With regard to the full study: Peripheral blood samples were taken at the time of initial diagnosis, prior to any treatment. To identify TCR V-J signatures that set the groups apart, the researchers used a discovery cohort of 90 to 100 patients, made up of 40 to 45 with Graves' ophthalmopathy and 57 with stable Graves' hyperthyroidism. Prospective prediction of ophthalmopathy was tested in an independent validation cohort of some 20 hyperthyroidism patients and 15 to 17 patients who later progressed to ophthalmopathy. The 90 to 100 discovery patients were randomly split 7:3 into training and test sets. In over five Graves' hyperthyroidism patients, the study also compared T-cell repertoires from thyroid tissue with T-cell repertoires from blood. After sampling, hyperthyroidism patients received methimazole starting at 30 mg daily, and ophthalmopathy patients received high-dose intravenous methylprednisolone. The paper reports TCR Vbeta CDR3 sequencing of roughly 140 peripheral blood samples: under 45 ophthalmopathy, under 85 hyperthyroidism and approximately 17 progressor patients. Beyond this particular receptor, the publication reports: Sample size was not statistically predetermined, and investigators were not blinded to group allocation. Ophthalmopathy was separated from stable hyperthyroidism by a 13 V-J signature model, with approximately 85% sensitivity and 81% to 82% specificity obtained in cross-validation and 80%/75% obtained in testing. Most expanded thyroid clonotypes (frequency above 0.001) were also detected in blood, suggesting blood repertoires may reflect thyroid immune responses. In validation, the model predicted progression to ophthalmopathy a median of around 6.5 months before onset, with over 60% sensitivity and just under 75% specificity.

Ophthalmopathy patients had moderately to severely active disease, Clinical Activity Score of at least 3, NOSPECS grade of at least 4, and duration under 3 months. Any patient with an uncontrolled infection, another autoimmune disease, pregnancy or lactation was excluded. Diagnoses relied on clinical symptoms, serum thyroxine and TRAb, thyroid ultrasound and orbital computed tomography. Ficoll-Paque density gradient centrifugation was used to isolate PBMCs from 10 ml of fresh peripheral blood. Total RNA was extracted using Trizol reagent, and RNA quality was assessed on an Agilent 2100 Bioanalyzer. Based on the germline V gene (reference sequence), the CDR1 and CDR2 sequences are LGHDT and YNNKEL. The CDR3 spans 14 residues, from the cysteine through the phenylalanine. Of all the DNA, just the CDR3 is kept, 42 bases in frame from base 1. V lost 4 bases and J lost 5 bases; the stretch between them is 11 bases long.

The TCR beta CDR3 regions were amplified from the RNA transcripts. The first round of RT-PCR for the TCR CDR3 was performed with the HTBI primer set and the Qiagen OneStep RT-PCR kit. Libraries were constructed in a second round of multiplex PCR, after which size selection and purification were carried out. Libraries were sequenced paired-end with 100 bp reads on an Illumina HiSeq2000. Concerning the study's data processing: SOAPnuke was used to process the raw data, throwing out any read that contained adapters or uncalled bases, had a mean Phred below 15, or lacked an exact constant-primer or identifier match. High-quality paired reads were merged with COPE v1.2.5, and unique nucleotide sequences were defined as clonotypes. MiTCR v1.1 was used to align the clonotypes against IMGT TRBV, TRBD and TRBJ reference segments. The analysis was restricted to V-J combinations with a frequency above 0.0001, which together covered around 99% of the repertoires. The TCS score was defined as F50 (clonal expansion) divided by E x V (chaos), with BLOSUM62-based TCRdist calculated between CDR3 peptides within each V-J. Welch's t-statistics and random forest reduced fewer than 600 V-J features to fewer than 15, which were used in a naive Bayes classifier (R e1071). TCRdb reprocessing: public reads trimmed at Q25 with fastp, clones called with MiXCR, in-frame beta chains kept. CDR3 protein sequences are deduplicated, and each keeps its most common genes and DNA. These V and J calls derive from TCRdb rather than the authors' analysis. For this sample there are about 600,000 distinct CDR3 sequences; 15% to 20% appear just once. Of the sample, more than 3% falls within the top ten clones.

This clonotype was observed at least ten times. Its antigen is unknown. No base-level quality is on record; no much larger clone is a single base apart. The rearrangement joined TRBV3-1 to TRBJ2-2; the D gene is not confidently resolved. The clonotype originates from a woman in her thirties or forties with Graves' ophthalmopathy. The sample consisted of blood. Here is the DNA: TGTGCCAGCAGCCTTTTTGGGTCGACCGGGGAGCTGTTTTTT. Translation gives CASSLFGSTGELFF.